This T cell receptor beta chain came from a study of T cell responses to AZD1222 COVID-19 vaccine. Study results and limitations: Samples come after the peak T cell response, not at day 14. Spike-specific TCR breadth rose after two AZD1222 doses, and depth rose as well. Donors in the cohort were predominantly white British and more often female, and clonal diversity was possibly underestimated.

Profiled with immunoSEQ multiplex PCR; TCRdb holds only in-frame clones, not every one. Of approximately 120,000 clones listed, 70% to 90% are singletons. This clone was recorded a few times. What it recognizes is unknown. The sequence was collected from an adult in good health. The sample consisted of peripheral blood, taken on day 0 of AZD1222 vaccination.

CDR3 residues: CASSFLGTGNTIYF. The CDR3 DNA reads TGCGCCAGCAGCTTTCTAGGGACTGGAAACACCATATATTTT. This rearrangement joins TRBV5-1 to TRBJ1-3, with unresolved D. The CDR3 spans 14 residues. The V end was cut by 2 bases, the J end by 2 bases, with 8 bases between. The germline CDR1 and CDR2 sequences are SGHRS and YFSETQ.